This T cell receptor (beta chain) was identified during a study of T cells expressing NK-cell markers. Study-wide background: Sorted CD3+CD56-NKG2C+, CD3+CD56+NKG2C- and CD3+CD56+NKG2C+ T cells were the source of the TCR beta repertoires.

TCRdb reprocessed the 5' RACE reads, with one entry per CDR3 protein and no DNA. The sample includes around 140,000 distinct CDR3 sequences. General study findings and limits: Several donors showed dominant NKG2C+ clonotypes comprising about 1.0-7.5% of their CD8+ T cells. Also leading the CD3+CD56-NKG2C+ fraction in a handful of donors were these clonotypes.

Regarding this clonotype: Its antigen is unidentified.

Germline loops: CDR1 DFQATT, CDR2 SNEGSKA (reference sequence). The CDR3 covers 17 residues. This chain joins TRBV20-1 and TRBJ2-2. This TCR came from a man younger than 30 in good health. The material sequenced was blood T cells: a sorted CD56 or NKG2C T cell subset, CD4+ or CD8+ T cells, or bulk PBMC T cells (not recorded which). CDR3 residues: CSARPLSEPFSTGELFF.